The following is a T cell receptor beta chain sequence with its context. The sample is drawn from a study of blood T cell repertoires in COVID-19. The wider study: COVID-19 samples, acute and convalescent, were from the United States, Italy and Spain. PBMCs, B-cell-depleted T cells, or T cells were the source of the cDNA or gDNA that made up the material.

TCRdb's table, derived via immunoSEQ multiplex PCR, lists solely in-frame clones and lacks some. The repertoire holds more than 300,000 clones, over 75% seen once, with about 10% in the top ten. The V segment lost 6 bases and the J segment 7 bases; nucleotides outside the gene matches: 6. The V gene's germline CDR1 is LNHDA and CDR2 SQIVND (reference sequence). The CDR3 loop spans 14 amino acids. Seattle patients were enrolled while actively infected and followed longitudinally. This chain uses TRBV19 with TRBJ2-1; 10 bases align to TRBD2. The receptor's source is a young woman with COVID-19, enrolled during active disease. The sample was peripheral blood. CDR3 amino acids: CASSMGLAWNEQFF. CDR3 nucleotide sequence: TGTGCCAGTAGCATGGGACTAGCGTGGAATGAGCAGTTCTTC.